This TCR beta chain was recovered during a study of cytomegalovirus exposure and HLA in healthy donors. Note on this clone: Its matching antigen is unknown.

These donors, healthy bone marrow donors, were studied. This PCR relied on a set of 60 Vbeta primers and 13 Jbeta primers. Some clones are missing from TCRdb's copy, which holds only in-frame ones; the method was immunoSEQ multiplex PCR. The repertoire consists of about 130,000 clones, with 77% occurring once and the leading ten covering approximately 4.2%. Points from the study as a whole: TCR beta V- and J-gene trimming, according to a later analysis, was linked to a missense DCLRE1C variant. Prior analysis indicated that the majority of TCR beta V segments exhibited productivity approximately 87% or approximately 30% of the time. What a later analysis showed was that several of the most significant clusters appeared linked to common viral pathogens.

This clonotype was sampled from a male donor in good health and CMV-seropositive. Source material: PBMCs.

The DNA for the CDR3 is TGTGCCAGCAGCCCAGACAGGGTGGGAAGCAATCAGCCCCAGCATTTT. Amino acids: CASSPDRVGSNQPQHF. The chain couples TRBV2 to TRBJ1-5; 7 bases are shared with TRBD1. Germline CDR1 is SNHLY and CDR2 is FYNNEI. Germline trimming cut 6 bases from V and 1 base from J; bases unmatched to any gene: 9. The CDR3 contains 16 residues.